The TCR beta chain described here comes from a study of blood T cell repertoires in COVID-19. The CDR3 loop spans 16 amino acids. Trimming took 4 bases from V and 0 from J, leaving 16 bases between them. CDR1 and CDR2 from the germline V gene are SQVTM and ANQGSEA. Clones were sequenced by immunoSEQ multiplex PCR, and TCRdb holds only the in-frame ones, with some missing. Of more than 200,000 clones in the sample, 86% were seen once. V is TRBV29-1 and J is TRBJ2-1; no reliable D call. Sequencing was carried out using peripheral blood. The sequence was obtained from a man in his thirties or forties with active or convalescent COVID-19. Here the CDR3 DNA reads TGCAGCGTTGTTTACGTAACAGCCAGCTCCTACAATGAGCAGTTCTTC. Residues: CSVVYVTASSYNEQFF.